This T cell receptor beta chain emerged from a study of cytomegalovirus exposure and HLA in healthy donors. The trim removed 3 bases at V and 9 bases at J, leaving 11 bases unmatched. This CDR3 is built from 15 residues. Germline lookup yields CDR1 LNHDA and CDR2 SQIVND (reference sequence). Sequenced by immunoSEQ multiplex PCR; TCRdb stores in-frame clones only, minus some. The data contain tens of thousands of clones, just over 90% of them singletons. The receptor was derived from a man aged 25 to 40 in good health and CMV-seronegative. What was sequenced was PBMCs. This rearrangement joins TRBV19 to TRBJ2-1, with TRBD2 identical over 7 bases. The CDR3 sequence is CASSIPPPGLIEQFF. The CDR3 bases are TGTGCCAGTAGTATTCCGCCCCCGGGACTAATTGAGCAGTTCTTC. The variable domain in full, with the rest retrieved from reference TRBV19 and TRBJ2-1, is DGGITQSPKYLFRKEGQNVTLSCEQNLNHDAMYWYRQDPGQGLRLIYYSQIVNDFQKGDIAEGYSVSREKKESFPLTVTSAQKNPTAFYLCASSIPPPGLIEQFFGPGTRLTVL.